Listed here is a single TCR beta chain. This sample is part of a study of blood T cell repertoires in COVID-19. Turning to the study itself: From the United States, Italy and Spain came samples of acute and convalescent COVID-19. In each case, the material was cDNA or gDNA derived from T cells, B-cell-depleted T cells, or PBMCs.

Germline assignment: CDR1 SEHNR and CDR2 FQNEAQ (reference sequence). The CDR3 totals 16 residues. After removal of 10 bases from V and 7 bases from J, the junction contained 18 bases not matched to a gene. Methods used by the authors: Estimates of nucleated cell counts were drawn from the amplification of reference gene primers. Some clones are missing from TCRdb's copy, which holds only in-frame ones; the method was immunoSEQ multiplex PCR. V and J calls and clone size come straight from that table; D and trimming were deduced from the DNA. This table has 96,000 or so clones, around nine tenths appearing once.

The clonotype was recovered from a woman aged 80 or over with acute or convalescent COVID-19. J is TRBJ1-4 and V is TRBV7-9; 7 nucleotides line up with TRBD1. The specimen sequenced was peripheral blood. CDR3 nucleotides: TGTGCCACCAATCCTCCCACAGGGGATGTGGGTGAAAAACTGTTTTTT. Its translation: CATNPPTGDVGEKLFF. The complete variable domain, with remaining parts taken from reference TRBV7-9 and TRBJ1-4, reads DTGVSQNPRHKITKRGQNVTFRCDPISEHNRLYWYRQTLGQGPEFLTYFQNEAQLEKSRLLSDRFSAERPKGSFSTLEIQRTEQGDSAMYLCATNPPTGDVGEKLFFGSGTQLSVL.